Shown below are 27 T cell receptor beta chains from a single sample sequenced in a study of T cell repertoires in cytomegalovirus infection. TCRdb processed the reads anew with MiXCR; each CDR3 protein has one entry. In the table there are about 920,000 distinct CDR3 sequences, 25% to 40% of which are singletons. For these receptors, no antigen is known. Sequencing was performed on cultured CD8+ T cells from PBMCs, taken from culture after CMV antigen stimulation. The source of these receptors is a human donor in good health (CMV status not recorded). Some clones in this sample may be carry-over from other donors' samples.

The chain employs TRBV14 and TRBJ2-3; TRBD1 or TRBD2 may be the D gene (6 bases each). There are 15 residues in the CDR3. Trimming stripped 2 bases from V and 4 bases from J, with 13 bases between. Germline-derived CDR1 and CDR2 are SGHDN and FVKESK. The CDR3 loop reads CASSQTAGEADTQYF. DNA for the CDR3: TGTGCCAGCAGCCAAACGGCAGGGGAGGCAGATACGCAGTATTTT.

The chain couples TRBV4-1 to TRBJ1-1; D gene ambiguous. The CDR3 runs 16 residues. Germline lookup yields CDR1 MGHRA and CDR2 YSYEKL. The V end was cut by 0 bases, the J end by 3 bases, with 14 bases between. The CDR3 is CASSQDRGPRDTEAFF. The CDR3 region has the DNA TGCGCCAGCAGCCAAGATCGGGGTCCCCGAGACACTGAAGCTTTCTTT.

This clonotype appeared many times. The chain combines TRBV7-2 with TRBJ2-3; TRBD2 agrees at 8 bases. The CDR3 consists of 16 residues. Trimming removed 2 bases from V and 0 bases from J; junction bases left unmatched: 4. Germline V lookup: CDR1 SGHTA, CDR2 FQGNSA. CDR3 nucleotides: TGTGCCAGCAGCTTAAGACGGGGGGGGAGCACAGATACGCAGTATTTT. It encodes CASSLRRGGSTDTQYF.

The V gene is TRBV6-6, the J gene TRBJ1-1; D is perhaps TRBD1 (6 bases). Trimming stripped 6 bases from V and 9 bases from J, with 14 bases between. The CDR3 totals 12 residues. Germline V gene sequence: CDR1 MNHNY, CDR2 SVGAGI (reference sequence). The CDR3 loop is CASSLDRNQAFF. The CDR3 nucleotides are TGTGCCAGCAGCCTAGACAGGAATCAAGCTTTCTTT.

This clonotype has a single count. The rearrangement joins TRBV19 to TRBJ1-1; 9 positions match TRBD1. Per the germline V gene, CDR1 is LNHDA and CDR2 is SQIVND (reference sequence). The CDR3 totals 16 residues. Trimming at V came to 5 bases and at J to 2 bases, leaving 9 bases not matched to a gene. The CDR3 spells CASSPFLTGGNTEAFF. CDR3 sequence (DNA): TGTGCCAGTAGTCCCTTTTTGACAGGGGGTAACACTGAAGCTTTCTTT.

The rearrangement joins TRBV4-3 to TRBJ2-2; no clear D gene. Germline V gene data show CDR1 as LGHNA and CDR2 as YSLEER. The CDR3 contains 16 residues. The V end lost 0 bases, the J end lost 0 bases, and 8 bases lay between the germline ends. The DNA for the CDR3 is TGCGCCAGCAGCCAAGATCCCGGGCCGAACACCGGGGAGCTGTTTTTT. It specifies CASSQDPGPNTGELFF.

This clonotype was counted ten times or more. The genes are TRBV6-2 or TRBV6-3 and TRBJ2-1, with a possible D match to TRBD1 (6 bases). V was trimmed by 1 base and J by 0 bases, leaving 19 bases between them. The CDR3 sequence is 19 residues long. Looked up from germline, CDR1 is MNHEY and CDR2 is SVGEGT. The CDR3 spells CASSYWGPGQGSSYNEQFF. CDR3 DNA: TGTGCCAGCAGTTACTGGGGGCCAGGGCAGGGGAGCTCCTACAATGAGCAGTTCTTC.

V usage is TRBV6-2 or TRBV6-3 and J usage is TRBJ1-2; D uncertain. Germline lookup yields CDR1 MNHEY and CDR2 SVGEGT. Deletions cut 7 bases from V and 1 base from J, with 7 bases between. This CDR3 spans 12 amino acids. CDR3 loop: CASNGVNYGYTF. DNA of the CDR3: TGTGCCAGCAATGGGGTTAACTATGGCTACACCTTC.

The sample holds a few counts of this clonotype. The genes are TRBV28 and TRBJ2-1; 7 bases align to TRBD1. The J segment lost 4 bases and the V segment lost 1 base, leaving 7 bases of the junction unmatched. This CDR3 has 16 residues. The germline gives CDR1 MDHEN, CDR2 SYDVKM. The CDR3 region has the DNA TGTGCCAGCAGTTTATTGACAGGGAGAAATTACAATGAGCAGTTCTTC. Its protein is CASSLLTGRNYNEQFF.

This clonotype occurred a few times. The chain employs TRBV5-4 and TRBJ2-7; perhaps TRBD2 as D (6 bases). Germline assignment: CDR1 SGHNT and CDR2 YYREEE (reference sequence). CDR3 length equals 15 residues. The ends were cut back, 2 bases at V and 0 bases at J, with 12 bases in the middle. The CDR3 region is CASSFFRGSSYEQYF. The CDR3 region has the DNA TGTGCCAGCAGCTTTTTTCGGGGGAGCTCCTACGAGCAGTACTTC.

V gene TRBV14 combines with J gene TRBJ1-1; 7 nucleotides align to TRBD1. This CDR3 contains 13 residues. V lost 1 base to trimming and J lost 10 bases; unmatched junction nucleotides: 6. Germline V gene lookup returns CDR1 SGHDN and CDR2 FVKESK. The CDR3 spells CASSQGGQVTAFF. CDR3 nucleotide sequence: TGTGCCAGCAGCCAAGGCGGACAGGTCACAGCTTTCTTT.

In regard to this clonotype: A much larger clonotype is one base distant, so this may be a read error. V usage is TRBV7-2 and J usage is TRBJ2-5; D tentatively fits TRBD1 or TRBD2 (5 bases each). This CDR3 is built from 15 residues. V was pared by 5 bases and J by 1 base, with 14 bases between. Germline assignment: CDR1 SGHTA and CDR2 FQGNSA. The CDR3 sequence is CASSSDGTTQETQYF. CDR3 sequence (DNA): TGTGCCAGCAGCAGTGACGGGACCACCCAAGAGACCCAGTACTTC. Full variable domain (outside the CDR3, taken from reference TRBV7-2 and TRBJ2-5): GAGVSQSPSNKVTEKGKDVELRCDPISGHTALYWYRQSLGQGLEFLIYFQGNSAPDKSGLPSDRFSAERTGGSVSTLTIQRTQQEDSAVYLCASSSDGTTQETQYFGPGTRLLVL.

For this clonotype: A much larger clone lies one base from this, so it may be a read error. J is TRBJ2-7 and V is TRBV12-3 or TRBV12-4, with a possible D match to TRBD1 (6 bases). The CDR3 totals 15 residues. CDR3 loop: CVSSSYRDASYEQYF. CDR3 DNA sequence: TGTGTCAGCAGTTCTTACAGGGACGCCTCCTACGAGCAGTACTTC.

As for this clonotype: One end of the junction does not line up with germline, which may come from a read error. The CDR3 DNA follows: TGTGCCAGCAGTTTATCTTCACTTAGCAATCAGCGCCAGCATTTT. This gives the protein CASSLSSLSNQRQHF. This chain joins TRBV28 and TRBJ1-5; no clear D gene. The CDR3 is 15 amino acids. Germline CDR1 and CDR2: MDHEN and SYDVKM.

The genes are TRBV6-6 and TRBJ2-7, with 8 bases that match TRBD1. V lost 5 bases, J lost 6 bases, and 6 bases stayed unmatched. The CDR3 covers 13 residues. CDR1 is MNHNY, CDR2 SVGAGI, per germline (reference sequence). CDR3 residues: CASSRGQGGEQYF. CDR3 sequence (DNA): TGTGCCAGCAGTCGCGGACAGGGAGGCGAGCAGTACTTC.

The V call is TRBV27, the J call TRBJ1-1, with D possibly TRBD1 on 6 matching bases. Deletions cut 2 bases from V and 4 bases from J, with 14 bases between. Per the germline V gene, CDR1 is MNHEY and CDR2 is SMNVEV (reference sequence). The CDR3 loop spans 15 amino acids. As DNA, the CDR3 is TGTGCCAGCAGTTTAGTCGGGGGGCGCATCACTGAAGCTTTCTTT. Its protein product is CASSLVGGRITEAFF.

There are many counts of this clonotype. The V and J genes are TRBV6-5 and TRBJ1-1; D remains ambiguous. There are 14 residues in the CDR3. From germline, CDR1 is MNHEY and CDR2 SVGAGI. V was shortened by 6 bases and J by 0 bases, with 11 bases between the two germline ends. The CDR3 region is CASSYGDMNTEAFF. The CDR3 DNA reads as TGTGCCAGCAGCTATGGAGATATGAACACTGAAGCTTTCTTT.

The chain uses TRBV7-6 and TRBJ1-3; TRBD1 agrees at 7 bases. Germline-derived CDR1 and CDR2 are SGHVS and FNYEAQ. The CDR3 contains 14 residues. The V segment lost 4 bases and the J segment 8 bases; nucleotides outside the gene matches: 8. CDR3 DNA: TGTGCCAGCAGCTCCTCGGGACAGTTAGACACCATATATTTT. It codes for CASSSSGQLDTIYF.

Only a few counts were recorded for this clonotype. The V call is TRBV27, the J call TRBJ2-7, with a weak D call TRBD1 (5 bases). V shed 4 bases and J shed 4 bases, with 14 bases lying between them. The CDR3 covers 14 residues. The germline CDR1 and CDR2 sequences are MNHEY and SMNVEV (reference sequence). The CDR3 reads CASSSIYRWYEQYV. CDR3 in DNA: TGTGCCAGCAGTTCGATTTACAGGTGGTACGAGCAGTACGTC.

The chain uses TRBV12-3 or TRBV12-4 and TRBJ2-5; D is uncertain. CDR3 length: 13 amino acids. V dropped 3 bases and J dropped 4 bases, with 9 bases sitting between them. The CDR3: CASSFRGSETQYF. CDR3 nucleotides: TGTGCCAGCAGTTTCAGAGGATCAGAGACCCAGTACTTC.

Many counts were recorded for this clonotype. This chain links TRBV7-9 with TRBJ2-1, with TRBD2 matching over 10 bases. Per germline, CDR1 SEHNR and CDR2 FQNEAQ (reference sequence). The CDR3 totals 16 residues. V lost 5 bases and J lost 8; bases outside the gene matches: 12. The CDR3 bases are TGTGCCAGCAGCCCGATGGAGCGGGGGGGCTTCGATGAGCAGTTCTTC. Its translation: CASSPMERGGFDEQFF. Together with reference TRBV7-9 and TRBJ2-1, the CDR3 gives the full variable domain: DTGVSQNPRHKITKRGQNVTFRCDPISEHNRLYWYRQTLGQGPEFLTYFQNEAQLEKSRLLSDRFSAERPKGSFSTLEIQRTEQGDSAMYLCASSPMERGGFDEQFFGPGTRLTVL.

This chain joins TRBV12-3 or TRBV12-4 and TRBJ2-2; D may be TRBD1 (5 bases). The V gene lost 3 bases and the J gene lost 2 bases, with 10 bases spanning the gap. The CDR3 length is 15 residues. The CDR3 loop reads CASSFTDRNTGELFF. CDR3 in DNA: TGTGCCAGCAGTTTCACCGACAGAAACACCGGGGAGCTGTTTTTT.

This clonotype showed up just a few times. The CDR3 region is CASSPPAGQGANEQFF. The CDR3 DNA reads as TGTGCCAGCAGCCCCCCAGCGGGACAGGGGGCCAATGAGCAGTTCTTC. V and J are TRBV7-9 and TRBJ2-1; 12 positions match TRBD1. J lost 6 bases, V lost 5 bases, and 8 bases had no gene match. Looked up from germline, CDR1 is SEHNR and CDR2 is FQNEAQ (reference sequence). CDR3 length equals 16 residues.

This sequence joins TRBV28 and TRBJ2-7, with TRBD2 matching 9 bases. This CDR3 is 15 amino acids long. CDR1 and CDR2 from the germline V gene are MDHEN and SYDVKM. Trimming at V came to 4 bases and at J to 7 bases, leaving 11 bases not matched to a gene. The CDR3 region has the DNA TGTGCCAGCAGTTCCGGAGGGAGCGGGGGGTGGGAGCAGTACGTC. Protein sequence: CASSSGGSGGWEQYV.

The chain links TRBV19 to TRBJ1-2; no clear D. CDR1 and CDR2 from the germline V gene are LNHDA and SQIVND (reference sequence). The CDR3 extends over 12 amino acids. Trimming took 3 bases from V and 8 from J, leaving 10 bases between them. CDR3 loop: CASSITTWGYTF. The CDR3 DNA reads TGTGCCAGTAGTATCACAACGTGGGGCTACACCTTC. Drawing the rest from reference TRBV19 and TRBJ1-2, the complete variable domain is DGGITQSPKYLFRKEGQNVTLSCEQNLNHDAMYWYRQDPGQGLRLIYYSQIVNDFQKGDIAEGYSVSREKKESFPLTVTSAQKNPTAFYLCASSITTWGYTFGSGTRLTVV.

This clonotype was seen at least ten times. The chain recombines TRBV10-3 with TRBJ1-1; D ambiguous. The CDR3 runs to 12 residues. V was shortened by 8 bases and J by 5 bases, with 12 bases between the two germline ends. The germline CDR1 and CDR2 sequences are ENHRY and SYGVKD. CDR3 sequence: CAIHDGETEAFF. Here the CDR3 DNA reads TGTGCCATCCACGACGGGGAGACTGAAGCTTTCTTT.

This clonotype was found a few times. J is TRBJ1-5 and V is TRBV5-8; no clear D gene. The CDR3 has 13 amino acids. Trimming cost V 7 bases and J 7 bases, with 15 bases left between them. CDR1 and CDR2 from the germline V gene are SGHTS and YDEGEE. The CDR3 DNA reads TGTGCCAGCCGCGGAGGGATAAGGCAGCCCCAGCATTTT. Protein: CASRGGIRQPQHF.